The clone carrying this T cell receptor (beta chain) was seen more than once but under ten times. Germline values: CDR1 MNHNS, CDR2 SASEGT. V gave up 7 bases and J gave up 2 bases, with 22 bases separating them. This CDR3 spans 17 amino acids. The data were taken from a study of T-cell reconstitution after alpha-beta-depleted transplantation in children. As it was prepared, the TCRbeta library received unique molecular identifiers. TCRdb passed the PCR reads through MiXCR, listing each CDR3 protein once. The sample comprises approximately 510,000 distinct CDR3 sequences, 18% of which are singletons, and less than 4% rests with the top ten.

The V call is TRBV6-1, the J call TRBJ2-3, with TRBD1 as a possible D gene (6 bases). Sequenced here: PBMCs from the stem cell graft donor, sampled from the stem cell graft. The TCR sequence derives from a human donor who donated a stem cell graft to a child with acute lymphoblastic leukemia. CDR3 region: CASTYPLRPGDTDTQYF. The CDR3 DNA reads TGTGCCAGCACCTATCCTCTGAGACCAGGGGACACAGATACGCAGTATTTT.